The 25 T cell receptor beta chains reported below all come from one sample, sequenced in a study of blood T cell repertoires in COVID-19. Data came from immunoSEQ multiplex PCR; TCRdb stores just in-frame clones and leaves some out. The sample holds some 58,000 clones; 90% are singletons and the top ten take approximately 6%. Sequenced: peripheral blood. The receptors were gathered from a man in his forties or fifties with acute or convalescent COVID-19.

This clone occurred once. The chain employs TRBV15 and TRBJ1-4, with D tentatively TRBD1 (5 bases). The CDR3 consists of 19 residues. Looked up from germline, CDR1 is LNHNV and CDR2 is YYDKDF (reference sequence). V was shortened by 0 bases and J by 2 bases, with 19 bases between the two germline ends. In nucleotides, the CDR3 is TGTGCCACCAGCAGAGATCCAGGGTGGGTTACCTTGACTAATGAAAAACTGTTTTTT. This sequence encodes CATSRDPGWVTLTNEKLFF.

A word on this clone: The identical CDR3 is also encoded by other nucleotide sequences in the sample. This chain links TRBV15 with TRBJ1-5; 8 bases line up with TRBD1. The CDR3 runs 15 residues. The germline CDR1 and CDR2 sequences are LNHNV and YYDKDF (reference sequence). Trimming took 4 bases from V and 1 from J; bases not matched to a gene: 3. CDR3 sequence reads: CATSIDRGSNQPQHF. CDR3 sequence (DNA): TGTGCCACCAGCATAGACAGGGGCAGCAATCAGCCCCAGCATTTT. The full variable domain, completed using reference TRBV15 and TRBJ1-5, is DAMVIQNPRYQVTQFGKPVTLSCSQTLNHNVMYWYQQKSSQAPKLLFHYYDKDFNNEADTPDNFQSRRPNTSFCFLDIRSPGLGDTAMYLCATSIDRGSNQPQHFGDGTRLSIL.

The CDR3 protein is CASSQAGVGSYATEAFF. The CDR3 region has the DNA TGTGCCAGCAGCCAAGCAGGGGTCGGAAGCTATGCCACTGAAGCTTTCTTT. The gene calls are TRBV14 and TRBJ1-1; D possibly corresponds to TRBD1 (6 bases). The CDR3 is 17 residues long. CDR1 is SGHDN, CDR2 FVKESK, per germline. The germline V and J ends were trimmed by 1 base and 4 bases, with 19 bases remaining between them.

This rearrangement joins TRBV5-6 to TRBJ1-1; 7 bases map to TRBD1. V lost 1 base to trimming and J lost 0 bases; unmatched junction nucleotides: 6. The CDR3 totals 16 residues. Germline V gene sequence: CDR1 SGHDT, CDR2 YYEEEE. CDR3 protein: CASSLLGTELNTEAFF. The CDR3, as DNA: TGTGCCAGCAGCTTGCTAGGGACAGAACTGAACACTGAAGCTTTCTTT.

J is TRBJ2-2 and V is TRBV7-6; D ambiguous. The V and J ends lost 2 bases and 5 bases respectively, with 18 bases between them. CDR3 length: 17 residues. CDR1 is SGHVS, CDR2 FNYEAQ, per germline. The CDR3 DNA follows: TGTGCCAGCAGCTTAAATGGCGGCCCTCACCAGACCGGGGAGCTGTTTTTT. It is translated as CASSLNGGPHQTGELFF. Looking up the rest from reference TRBV7-6 and TRBJ2-2 gives the full variable domain: GAGVSQSPRYKVTKRGQDVALRCDPISGHVSLYWYRQALGQGPEFLTYFNYEAQQDKSGLPNDRFSAERPEGSISTLTIQRTEQRDSAMYRCASSLNGGPHQTGELFFGEGSRLTVL.

There are a few counts of this clone. The CDR3 protein is CASSLWGRVGNPHYEQYF. DNA for the CDR3: TGTGCCAGCAGTTTATGGGGCAGGGTAGGAAACCCCCATTACGAGCAGTACTTC. The chain links TRBV28 to TRBJ2-7; possible D gene TRBD1, 5 bases. Trimming left V 0 bases short and J 4 bases short, with 22 bases between. Germline V gene data show CDR1 as MDHEN and CDR2 as SYDVKM. This CDR3 has 18 amino acids.

The chain employs TRBV2 and TRBJ2-3; D possibly corresponds to TRBD2 (6 bases). Per germline, CDR1 SNHLY and CDR2 FYNNEI. CDR3 length: 15 residues. Trimming removed 6 bases from V and 0 bases from J, with 13 bases in between. CDR3 in amino acids: CASRGTDTSTDTQYF. DNA for the CDR3: TGTGCCAGCAGAGGGACTGACACTAGCACAGATACGCAGTATTTT.

This clone was observed a few times. The rearrangement uses TRBV21-1 and TRBJ1-1; the D call TRBD1 from the table was never checked on the DNA. TRBV21-1 is listed as a pseudogene. The CDR3 has 12 residues. CDR3: CASSMGAVEAFF. The CDR3 region has the DNA TGTGCCAGCAGCATGGGGGCAGTTGAAGCTTTCTTT.

The chain employs TRBV24-1 and TRBJ2-7; tentatively, D is TRBD2 (5 bases). In germline, CDR1 is KGHDR, CDR2 SFDVKD. The CDR3 is made up of 13 amino acids. Trimming took 7 bases from V and 2 from J, leaving 11 bases between them. The CDR3 here is CATRRVTTYEQYF. The CDR3 DNA reads as TGTGCCACCAGGAGGGTAACGACCTACGAGCAGTACTTC.

The chain links TRBV4-2 to TRBJ2-5, with 14 bases that match TRBD2. V lost 4 bases to trimming and J lost 4 bases; unmatched junction nucleotides: 5. The CDR3 runs to 16 residues. The germline CDR1 and CDR2 sequences are LGHNA and YNFKEQ. This chain's CDR3 is CASSPGTSGRRETQYF. The CDR3 nucleotides read TGTGCCAGCAGCCCCGGGACTAGCGGGAGACGAGAGACCCAGTACTTC.

This chain links TRBV4-3 with TRBJ2-2; D is ambiguous. V lost 0 bases to trimming and J lost 3 bases, with 11 bases between them. CDR3 length: 16 amino acids. Germline CDR1 is LGHNA and CDR2 is YSLEER. CDR3 sequence (DNA): TGCGCCAGCAGCCAAGATAGAACAGTATACACCGGGGAGCTGTTTTTT. Its protein is CASSQDRTVYTGELFF.

The chain recombines TRBV18 with TRBJ1-5; D ambiguous. V lost 2 bases and J lost 5, with 7 bases in between. This CDR3 region has 13 residues. Germline V gene lookup returns CDR1 KGHSH and CDR2 LQKENI. CDR3 bases: TGTGCCAGCTCACCAAAGGCGGATCAGCCCCAGCATTTT. Its protein product is CASSPKADQPQHF.

The chain uses TRBV4-2 and TRBJ2-7, with 14 bases that match TRBD2. This CDR3 has 15 residues. Per germline, CDR1 LGHNA and CDR2 YNFKEQ. Germline trimming cut 0 bases from V and 13 bases from J; bases unmatched to any gene: 8. The CDR3 region is CASSQDAGTSGRTYF. DNA for the CDR3: TGTGCCAGCAGCCAAGATGCCGGGACTAGCGGGAGAACCTACTTC.

The gene calls are TRBV7-2 and TRBJ1-3, with D unclear. The germline V gene has CDR1 SGHTA and CDR2 FQGNSA. V lost 5 bases, J lost 0 bases, and 11 bases lay in between. The CDR3 consists of 15 residues. The DNA of the CDR3 is TGTGCCAGCAGCCCCCGGGTCCTCTCTGGAAACACCATATATTTT. This codes for CASSPRVLSGNTIYF. The entire variable domain, with the rest obtained from reference TRBV7-2 and TRBJ1-3, is as follows: GAGVSQSPSNKVTEKGKDVELRCDPISGHTALYWYRQSLGQGLEFLIYFQGNSAPDKSGLPSDRFSAERTGGSVSTLTIQRTQQEDSAVYLCASSPRVLSGNTIYFGEGSWLTVV.

The chain couples TRBV9 to TRBJ2-7; D may be TRBD1 (5 bases). V lost 0 bases and J lost 1, with 14 bases in between. The CDR3 length is 16 residues. The germline V gene encodes CDR1 SGDLS and CDR2 YYNGEE. CDR3 region: CASSVGGQARSYEQYF. The CDR3 coding sequence is TGTGCCAGCAGCGTAGGGGGCCAGGCTCGGTCCTACGAGCAGTACTTC.

The chain is built from TRBV5-6 and TRBJ1-1, with TRBD1 matching over 8 bases. The CDR3 has 17 amino acids. CDR1 is SGHDT, CDR2 YYEEEE, per germline. Germline trimming cut 6 bases from V and 4 bases from J; bases unmatched to any gene: 17. The CDR3 protein is CASILQRDRRWGTEAFF. The DNA for the CDR3 is TGTGCCAGCATCCTTCAAAGGGACAGGAGATGGGGCACTGAAGCTTTCTTT.

This clone came up once. The rearrangement uses TRBV6-2 or TRBV6-3 and TRBJ2-7; 7 nucleotides line up with TRBD2. Germline values: CDR1 MNHEY, CDR2 SVGEGT. V lost 4 bases and J lost 1; bases outside the gene matches: 10. The CDR3 is 16 residues long. CDR3 in amino acids: CASSSSRSGNSYEQYF. CDR3 nucleotides: TGTGCCAGCAGTTCGTCGAGGAGCGGGAATTCCTACGAGCAGTACTTC.

This chain uses TRBV27 with TRBJ1-5; D uncertain. The length of the CDR3 is 15 residues. The V gene lost 1 base and the J gene lost 6 bases, with 13 bases spanning the gap. CDR1 MNHEY and CDR2 SMNVEV come from the germline V gene (reference sequence). The CDR3 loop reads CASSLFMSNSQPQHF. CDR3 in DNA: TGTGCCAGCAGTTTATTCATGAGTAATAGTCAGCCCCAGCATTTT.

This rearrangement joins TRBV5-4 to TRBJ2-5; TRBD1 matches 8 bases. J gave up 2 bases and V 5 bases, and 5 bases lay outside the gene matches. Germline CDR1 is SGHNT and CDR2 is YYREEE (reference sequence). The CDR3 totals 14 residues. CDR3 protein: CASSSGTGQETQYF. CDR3 in DNA: TGTGCCAGCAGTTCCGGGACAGGTCAAGAGACCCAGTACTTC. The whole variable domain, remainder taken from reference TRBV5-4 and TRBJ2-5, is ETGVTQSPTHLIKTRGQQVTLRCSSQSGHNTVSWYQQALGQGPQFIFQYYREEENGRGNFPPRFSGLQFPNYSSELNVNALELDDSALYLCASSSGTGQETQYFGPGTRLLVL.

This clone was recorded once. The chain carries TRBV30 and TRBJ2-3; 12 positions agree with TRBD1. Losses at the gene ends were 0 bases for V and 6 bases for J; bases not matched to a gene: 1. Germline V lookup: CDR1 GTSNPN, CDR2 SVGIG (reference sequence). The CDR3 sequence is 14 residues long. CDR3 protein: CAWSVGQGADTQYF. CDR3 DNA sequence: TGTGCCTGGAGTGTGGGACAGGGGGCCGATACGCAGTATTTT.

The V gene is TRBV6-5, the J gene TRBJ1-2; weak D call: TRBD1 (5 bases). The CDR3 has 12 residues. Between the trimmed V and J ends, which lost 8 bases and 4 bases, there was a span of 11 bases. CDR1 is MNHEY and CDR2 is SVGAGI in the germline V gene. The CDR3 coding sequence is TGTGCCAGCGGTAGGGGATTCTATGGCTACACCTTC. Protein sequence: CASGRGFYGYTF.

The J gene is TRBJ2-1, the V gene TRBV9; 9 bases line up with TRBD2. The V gene end was trimmed by 7 bases and the J gene end by 7 bases; junction bases not matched to a gene: 9. From germline, CDR1 is SGDLS and CDR2 YYNGEE. This CDR3 spans 14 amino acids. CDR3 nucleotide sequence: TGTGCCAGCGGGGGCGGGAGGGCCATTAATGAGCAGTTCTTC. Its translation: CASGGGRAINEQFF.

This clone was seen only once. The chain recombines TRBV25-1 with TRBJ2-5, with 8 bases that match TRBD1. Germline assignment: CDR1 MGHDK and CDR2 SYGVNS. V shed 6 bases and J 3 bases; nucleotides not matched to a gene: 6. CDR3 size: 14 residues. This chain's CDR3 is CASRVGTGEETQYF. Written as DNA, the CDR3 is TGTGCCAGCAGGGTTGGGACAGGCGAAGAGACCCAGTACTTC.

V usage is TRBV11-2 and J usage is TRBJ2-2; no clear D gene. The CDR3 spans 15 residues. Germline assignment: CDR1 SGHAT and CDR2 FQNNGV. Trimming cost V 1 base and J 1 base, with 7 bases left between them. The CDR3 nucleotides read TGTGCCAGCAGCTTAGGCAGATTGAACACCGGGGAGCTGTTTTTT. It yields the protein CASSLGRLNTGELFF.

The chain recombines TRBV19 with TRBJ1-1; a weak D match, TRBD1 (5 bases). V was shortened by 7 bases and J by 4 bases, with 16 bases between the two germline ends. The CDR3 contains 14 residues. CDR1 and CDR2 from the germline V gene are LNHDA and SQIVND (reference sequence). For the CDR3, the DNA is TGTGCCAGTAACCCGACCCCACAGGTCACTGAAGCTTTCTTT. Translating gives CASNPTPQVTEAFF.